This T cell receptor (beta chain) was recorded in a study of cytomegalovirus exposure and HLA in healthy donors. The study, taken as a whole, reports: Researchers reported in a later analysis that a missense DCLRE1C variant was tied to TCR beta V- and J-gene trimming. Within an earlier analysis, most TCR beta V segments proved productive either about 90% or about 30% of the time. The authors enumerated 150 to 200 TCR beta chains as linked to cytomegalovirus.

The PCR used 60 Vbeta and 13 Jbeta primers. The table came from immunoSEQ multiplex PCR; TCRdb's copy has only in-frame clones and leaves some out. The table shows about 170,000 clones, with 80% occurring only once. With respect to this clone: The antigen is not known.

CDR3 length: 13 amino acids. With V trimmed by 6 bases and J by 6 bases, 7 bases remained unmatched. The chain joins TRBV23-1 to TRBJ2-7, with TRBD2 matching over 8 bases. TRBV23-1 qualifies as an ORF whose function is uncertain. The TCR originated in a woman aged 45-65 years in good health and CMV-seropositive. The specimen sequenced was PBMCs. This CDR3 is CASSRGGRGEQYF. CDR3 coding DNA: TGCGCCAGCAGCCGGGGGGGCAGAGGCGAGCAGTACTTC.